This TCR beta chain was documented in a study of blood T cell repertoires in COVID-19. Using immunoSEQ multiplex PCR, the repertoire was profiled, and TCRdb retains in-frame clones only, with some absent. Among hundreds of thousands of clones listed, about 90% were seen once. V was shortened by 4 bases and J by 8 bases, with 12 bases between the two germline ends. Per germline, CDR1 SGHNT and CDR2 YYREEE (reference sequence). The CDR3 has 12 amino acids. This study enrolled people aged about 18 to 100 from about two dozen US geographic areas. The chain uses TRBV5-4 and TRBJ1-2; D unclear. The TCR sequence derives from a man aged 30 to 45 who had been exposed to COVID-19. Specimen: PBMCs or T cells enriched from blood (not recorded which). The CDR3 reads CASSAPMRGYTF. CDR3 coding DNA: TGTGCCAGCAGCGCACCCATGCGGGGCTACACCTTC.